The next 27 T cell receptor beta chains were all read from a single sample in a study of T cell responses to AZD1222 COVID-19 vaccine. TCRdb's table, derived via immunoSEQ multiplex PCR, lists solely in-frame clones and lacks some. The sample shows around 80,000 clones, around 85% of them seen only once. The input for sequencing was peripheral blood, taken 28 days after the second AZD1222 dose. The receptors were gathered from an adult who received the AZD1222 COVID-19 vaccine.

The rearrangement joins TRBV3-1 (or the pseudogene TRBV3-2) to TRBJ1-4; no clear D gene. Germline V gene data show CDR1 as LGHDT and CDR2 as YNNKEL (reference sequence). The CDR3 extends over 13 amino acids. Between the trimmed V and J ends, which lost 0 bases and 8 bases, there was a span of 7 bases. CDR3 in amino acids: CASSQDWAEKLFF. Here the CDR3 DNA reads TGTGCCAGCAGCCAAGATTGGGCAGAAAAACTGTTTTTT.

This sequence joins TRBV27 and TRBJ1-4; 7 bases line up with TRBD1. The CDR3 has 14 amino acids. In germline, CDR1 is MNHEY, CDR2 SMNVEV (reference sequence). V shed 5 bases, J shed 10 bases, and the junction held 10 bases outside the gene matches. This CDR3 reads CASSTPRTGGKLFF. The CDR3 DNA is TGTGCCAGCAGTACACCGAGGACAGGTGGAAAACTGTTTTTT.

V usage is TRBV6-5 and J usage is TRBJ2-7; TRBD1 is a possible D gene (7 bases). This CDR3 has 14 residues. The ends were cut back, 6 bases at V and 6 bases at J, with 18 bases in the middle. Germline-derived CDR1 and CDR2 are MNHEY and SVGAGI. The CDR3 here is CASSNGRGEFEQYF. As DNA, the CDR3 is TGTGCCAGCAGCAACGGCAGGGGGGAGTTCGAGCAGTACTTC.

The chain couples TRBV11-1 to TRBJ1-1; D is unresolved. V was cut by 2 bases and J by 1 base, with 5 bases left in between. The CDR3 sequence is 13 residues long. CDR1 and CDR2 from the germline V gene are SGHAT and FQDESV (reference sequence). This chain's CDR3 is CASSLIRNTEAFF. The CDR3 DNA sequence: TGTGCCAGCAGCTTAATTAGGAACACTGAAGCTTTCTTT.

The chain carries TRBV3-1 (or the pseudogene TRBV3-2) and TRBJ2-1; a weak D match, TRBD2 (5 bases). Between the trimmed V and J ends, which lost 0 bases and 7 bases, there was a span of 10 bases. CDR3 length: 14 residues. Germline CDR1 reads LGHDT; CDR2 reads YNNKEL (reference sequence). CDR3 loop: CASSQDLVANEQFF. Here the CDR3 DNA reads TGTGCCAGCAGCCAAGATTTGGTAGCGAATGAGCAGTTCTTC.

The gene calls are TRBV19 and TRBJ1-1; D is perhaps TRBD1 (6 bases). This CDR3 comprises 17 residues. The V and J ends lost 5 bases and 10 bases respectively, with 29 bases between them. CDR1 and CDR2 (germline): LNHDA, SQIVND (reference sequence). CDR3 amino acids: CASSLEPGGRRTLGAFF. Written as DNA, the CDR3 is TGTGCCAGTAGTCTCGAGCCCGGGGGGCGAAGAACCCTTGGAGCTTTCTTT.

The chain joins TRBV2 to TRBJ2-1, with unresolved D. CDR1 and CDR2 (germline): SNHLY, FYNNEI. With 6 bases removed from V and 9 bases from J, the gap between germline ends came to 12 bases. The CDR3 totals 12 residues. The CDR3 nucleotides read TGTGCCAGCAGCGAATTAGCTTCTGAGCAGTTCTTC. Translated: CASSELASEQFF.

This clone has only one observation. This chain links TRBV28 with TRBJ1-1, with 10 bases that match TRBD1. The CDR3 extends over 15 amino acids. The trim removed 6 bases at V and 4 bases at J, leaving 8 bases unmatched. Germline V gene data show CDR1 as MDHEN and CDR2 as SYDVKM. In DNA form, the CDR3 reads TGTGCCAGCAGCCTCAGACAGGGGGCGCGCACTGAAGCTTTCTTT. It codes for CASSLRQGARTEAFF.

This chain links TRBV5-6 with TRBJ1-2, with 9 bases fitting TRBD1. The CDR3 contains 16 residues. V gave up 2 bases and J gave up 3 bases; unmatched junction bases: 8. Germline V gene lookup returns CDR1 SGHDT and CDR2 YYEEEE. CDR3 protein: CASSFFYDRGDYGYTF. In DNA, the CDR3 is TGTGCCAGCAGCTTTTTTTATGACAGGGGGGACTATGGCTACACCTTC.

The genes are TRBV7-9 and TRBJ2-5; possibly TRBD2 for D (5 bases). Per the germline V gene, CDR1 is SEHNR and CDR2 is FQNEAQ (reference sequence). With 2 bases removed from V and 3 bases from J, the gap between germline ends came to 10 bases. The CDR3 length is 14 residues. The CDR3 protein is CASSLSSGKETQYF. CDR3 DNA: TGTGCCAGCAGCTTAAGTTCCGGGAAAGAGACCCAGTACTTC. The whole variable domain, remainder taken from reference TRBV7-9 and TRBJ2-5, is DTGVSQNPRHKITKRGQNVTFRCDPISEHNRLYWYRQTLGQGPEFLTYFQNEAQLEKSRLLSDRFSAERPKGSFSTLEIQRTEQGDSAMYLCASSLSSGKETQYFGPGTRLLVL.

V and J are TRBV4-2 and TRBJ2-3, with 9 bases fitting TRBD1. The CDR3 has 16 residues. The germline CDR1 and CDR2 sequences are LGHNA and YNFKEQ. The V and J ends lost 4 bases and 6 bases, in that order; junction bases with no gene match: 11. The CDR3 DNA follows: TGTGCCAGCAGCCCCCGAACAGGGGGCTCAGGTGATACGCAGTATTTT. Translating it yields CASSPRTGGSGDTQYF.

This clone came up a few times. The CDR3 DNA follows: TGTGCCAGCAGCCCGGGCCCACCCGGATACAATGAGCAGTTCTTC. It translates to CASSPGPPGYNEQFF. This chain joins TRBV5-4 and TRBJ2-1; D gene uncertain. The CDR3 spans 15 residues. Between the trimmed V and J ends, which lost 4 bases and 4 bases, there was a span of 15 bases. From germline, CDR1 is SGHNT and CDR2 YYREEE (reference sequence).

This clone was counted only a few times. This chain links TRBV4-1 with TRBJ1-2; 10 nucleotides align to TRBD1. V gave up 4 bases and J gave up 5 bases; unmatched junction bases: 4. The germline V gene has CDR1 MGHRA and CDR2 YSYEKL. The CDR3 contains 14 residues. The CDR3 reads CASSPGTGEYGYTF. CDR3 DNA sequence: TGCGCCAGCAGCCCAGGGACAGGGGAATATGGCTACACCTTC.

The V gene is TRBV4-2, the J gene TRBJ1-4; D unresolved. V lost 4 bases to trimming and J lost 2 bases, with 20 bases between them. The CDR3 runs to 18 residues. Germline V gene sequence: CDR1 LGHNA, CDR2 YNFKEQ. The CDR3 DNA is TGTGCCAGCAGCCGCCTAATCTCAGCAGGAGATACTAATGAAAAACTGTTTTTT. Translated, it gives CASSRLISAGDTNEKLFF.

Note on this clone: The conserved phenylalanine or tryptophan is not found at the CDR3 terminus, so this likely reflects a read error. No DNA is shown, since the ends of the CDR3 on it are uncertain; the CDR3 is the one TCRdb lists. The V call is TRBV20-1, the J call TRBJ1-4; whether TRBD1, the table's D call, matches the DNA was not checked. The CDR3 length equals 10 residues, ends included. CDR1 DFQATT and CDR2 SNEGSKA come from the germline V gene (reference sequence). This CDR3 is CSAAGQGLLI.

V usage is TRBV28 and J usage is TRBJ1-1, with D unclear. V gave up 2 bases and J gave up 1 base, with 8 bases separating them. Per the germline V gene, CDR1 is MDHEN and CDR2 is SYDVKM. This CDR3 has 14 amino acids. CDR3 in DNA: TGTGCCAGCAGTTTAGAATCAGGGAACACTGAAGCTTTCTTT. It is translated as CASSLESGNTEAFF.

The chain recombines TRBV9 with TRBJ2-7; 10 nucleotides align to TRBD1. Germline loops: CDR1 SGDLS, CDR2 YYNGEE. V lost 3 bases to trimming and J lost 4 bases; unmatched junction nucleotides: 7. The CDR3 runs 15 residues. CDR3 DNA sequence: TGTGCCAGCAGCGCCGAGGACAGGGGGAAATACGAGCAGTACTTC. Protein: CASSAEDRGKYEQYF.

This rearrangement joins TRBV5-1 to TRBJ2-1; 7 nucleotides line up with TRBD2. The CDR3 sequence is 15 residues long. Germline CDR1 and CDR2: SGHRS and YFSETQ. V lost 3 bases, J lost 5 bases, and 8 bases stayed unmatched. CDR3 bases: TGCGCCAGCAGCTCCAGGCAGGGAGGGGACAATGAGCAGTTCTTC. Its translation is CASSSRQGGDNEQFF.

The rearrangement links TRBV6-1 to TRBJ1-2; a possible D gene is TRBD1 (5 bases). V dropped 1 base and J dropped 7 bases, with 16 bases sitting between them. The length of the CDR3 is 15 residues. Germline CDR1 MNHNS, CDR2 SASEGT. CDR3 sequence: CASSEGWGSPSGYTF. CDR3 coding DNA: TGTGCCAGCAGTGAAGGGTGGGGGTCCCCGTCTGGCTACACCTTC.

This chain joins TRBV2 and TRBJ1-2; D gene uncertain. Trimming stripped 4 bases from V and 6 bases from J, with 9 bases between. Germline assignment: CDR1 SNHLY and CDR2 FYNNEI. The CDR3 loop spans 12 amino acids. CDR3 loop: CASSVEGHGYTF. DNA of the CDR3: TGTGCCAGCAGTGTAGAAGGGCATGGCTACACCTTC.

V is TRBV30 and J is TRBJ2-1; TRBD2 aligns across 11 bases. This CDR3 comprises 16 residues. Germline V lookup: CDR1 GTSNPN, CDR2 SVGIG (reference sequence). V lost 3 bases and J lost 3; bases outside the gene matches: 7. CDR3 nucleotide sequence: TGTGCCTGGAGCCGCCGGGGGACTAGCGGCTACAATGAGCAGTTCTTC. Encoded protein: CAWSRRGTSGYNEQFF.

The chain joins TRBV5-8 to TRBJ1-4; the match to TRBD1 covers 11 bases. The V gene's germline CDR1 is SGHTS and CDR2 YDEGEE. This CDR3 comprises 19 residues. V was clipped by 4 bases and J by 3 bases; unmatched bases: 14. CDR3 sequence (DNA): TGTGCCAGCAGCGCCCCGGGACAGGGGGTGCTCTGGGCTAATGAAAAACTGTTTTTT. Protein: CASSAPGQGVLWANEKLFF.

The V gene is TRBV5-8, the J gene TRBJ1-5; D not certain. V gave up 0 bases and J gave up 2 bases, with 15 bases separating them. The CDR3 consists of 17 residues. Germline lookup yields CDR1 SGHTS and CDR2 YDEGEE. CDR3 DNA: TGTGCCAGCAGCTTGGAATGGAGAGGAGGGCGCAATCAGCCCCAGCATTTT. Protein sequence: CASSLEWRGGRNQPQHF.

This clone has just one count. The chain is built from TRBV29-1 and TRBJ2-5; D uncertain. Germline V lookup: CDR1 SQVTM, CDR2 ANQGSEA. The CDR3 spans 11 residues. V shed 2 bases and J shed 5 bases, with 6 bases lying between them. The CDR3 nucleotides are TGCAGCGTTGAAACTATGGAGACCCAGTACTTC. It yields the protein CSVETMETQYF.

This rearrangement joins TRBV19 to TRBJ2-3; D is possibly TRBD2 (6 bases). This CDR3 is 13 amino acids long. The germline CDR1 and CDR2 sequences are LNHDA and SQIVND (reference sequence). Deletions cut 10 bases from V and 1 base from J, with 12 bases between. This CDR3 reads CATRLEGTDTQYF. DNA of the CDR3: TGTGCCACCAGACTAGAGGGCACAGATACGCAGTATTTT.

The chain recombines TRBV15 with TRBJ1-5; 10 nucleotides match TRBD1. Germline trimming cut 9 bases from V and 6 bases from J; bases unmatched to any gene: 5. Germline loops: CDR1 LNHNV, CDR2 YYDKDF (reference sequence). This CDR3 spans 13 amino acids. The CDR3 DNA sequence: TGTGCCACAACGGGACAGGGGTTTCAGCCCCAGCATTTT. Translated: CATTGQGFQPQHF.

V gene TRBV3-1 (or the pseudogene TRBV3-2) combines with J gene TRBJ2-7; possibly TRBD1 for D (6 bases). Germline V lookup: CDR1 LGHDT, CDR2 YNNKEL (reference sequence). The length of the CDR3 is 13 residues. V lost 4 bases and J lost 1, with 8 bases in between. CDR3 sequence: CASSPDRSYEQYF. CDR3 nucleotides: TGTGCCAGCAGCCCGGACAGATCCTACGAGCAGTACTTC.